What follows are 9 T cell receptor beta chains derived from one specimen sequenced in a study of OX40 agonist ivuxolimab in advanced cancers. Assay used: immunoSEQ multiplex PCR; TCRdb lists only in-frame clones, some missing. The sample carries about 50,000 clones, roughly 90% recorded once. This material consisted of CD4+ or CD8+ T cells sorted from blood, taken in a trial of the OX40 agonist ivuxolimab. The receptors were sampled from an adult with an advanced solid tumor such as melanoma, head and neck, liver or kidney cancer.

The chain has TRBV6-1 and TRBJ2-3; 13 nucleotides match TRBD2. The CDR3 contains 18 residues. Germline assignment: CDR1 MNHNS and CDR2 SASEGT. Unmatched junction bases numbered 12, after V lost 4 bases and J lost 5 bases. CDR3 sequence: CASSAPHGLAGALDTQYF. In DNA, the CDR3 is TGTGCCAGCAGTGCGCCTCACGGACTAGCGGGAGCCTTAGATACGCAGTATTTT.

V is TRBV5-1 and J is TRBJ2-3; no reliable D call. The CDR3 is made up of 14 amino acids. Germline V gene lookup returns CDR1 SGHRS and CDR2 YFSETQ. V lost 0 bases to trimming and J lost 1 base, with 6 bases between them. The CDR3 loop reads CASSLVEGTDTQYF. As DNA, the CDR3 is TGCGCCAGCAGCTTGGTTGAGGGCACAGATACGCAGTATTTT.

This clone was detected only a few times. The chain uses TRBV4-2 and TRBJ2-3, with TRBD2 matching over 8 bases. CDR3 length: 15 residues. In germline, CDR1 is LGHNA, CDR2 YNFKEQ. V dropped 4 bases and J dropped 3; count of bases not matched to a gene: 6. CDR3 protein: CASSRSGLVTDTQYF. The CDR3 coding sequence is TGTGCCAGCAGCCGTTCGGGACTAGTGACAGATACGCAGTATTTT.

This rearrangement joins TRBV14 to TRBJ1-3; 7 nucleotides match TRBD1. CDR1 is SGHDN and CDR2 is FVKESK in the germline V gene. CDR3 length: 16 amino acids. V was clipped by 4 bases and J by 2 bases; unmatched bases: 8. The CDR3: CASSRNRGLAGNTIYF. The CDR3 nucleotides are TGTGCCAGCAGCCGAAACAGGGGTTTGGCTGGAAACACCATATATTTT. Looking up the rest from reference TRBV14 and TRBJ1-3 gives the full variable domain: EAGVTQFPSHSVIEKGQTVTLRCDPISGHDNLYWYRRVMGKEIKFLLHFVKESKQDESGMPNNRFLAERTGGTYSTLKVQPAELEDSGVYFCASSRNRGLAGNTIYFGEGSWLTVV.

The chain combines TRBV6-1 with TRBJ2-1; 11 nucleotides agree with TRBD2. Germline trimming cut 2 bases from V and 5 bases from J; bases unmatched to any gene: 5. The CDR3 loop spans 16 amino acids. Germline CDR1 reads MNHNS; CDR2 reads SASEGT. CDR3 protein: CASSELLAGVNNEQFF. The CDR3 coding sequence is TGTGCCAGCAGTGAATTACTAGCGGGAGTGAACAATGAGCAGTTCTTC.

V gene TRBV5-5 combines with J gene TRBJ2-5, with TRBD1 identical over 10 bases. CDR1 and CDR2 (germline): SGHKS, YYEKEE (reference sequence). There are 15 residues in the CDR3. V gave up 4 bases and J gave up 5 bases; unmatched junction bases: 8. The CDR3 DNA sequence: TGTGCCAGCAGCCCAGGGACAGGGGTAGGGGAGACCCAGTACTTC. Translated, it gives CASSPGTGVGETQYF.

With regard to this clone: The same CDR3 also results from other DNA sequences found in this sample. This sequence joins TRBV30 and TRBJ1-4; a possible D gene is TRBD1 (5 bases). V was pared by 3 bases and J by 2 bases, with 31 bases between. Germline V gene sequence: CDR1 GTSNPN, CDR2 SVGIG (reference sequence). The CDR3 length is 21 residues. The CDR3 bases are TGTGCCTGGAGAGACCTATGCCCGGTGACAGCTCCAATTGGGACTAATGAAAAACTGTTTTTT. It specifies CAWRDLCPVTAPIGTNEKLFF.

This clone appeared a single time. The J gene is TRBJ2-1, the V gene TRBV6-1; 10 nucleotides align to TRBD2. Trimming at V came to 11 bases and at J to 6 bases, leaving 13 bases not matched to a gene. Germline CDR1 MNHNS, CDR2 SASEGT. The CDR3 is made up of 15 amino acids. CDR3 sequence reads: CAGPGLAGEFNEQFF. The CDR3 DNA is TGTGCCGGTCCCGGGCTAGCGGGAGAGTTCAATGAGCAGTTCTTC.

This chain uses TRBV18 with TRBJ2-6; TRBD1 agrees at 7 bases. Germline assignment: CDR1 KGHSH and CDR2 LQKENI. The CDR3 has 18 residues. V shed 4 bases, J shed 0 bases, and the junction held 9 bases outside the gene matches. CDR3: CASSLFTGVDSGANVLTF. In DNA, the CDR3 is TGTGCCAGCTCACTCTTTACAGGGGTTGACTCTGGGGCCAACGTCCTGACTTTC.